The 30 T cell receptor beta chains below all came from one sample that was sequenced in a study of identical twins. TCRdb reprocessed the 5' RACE reads via MiXCR and lists one record per CDR3 protein. The sample lists 750,000 to 950,000 distinct CDR3 sequences, 9% to 15% occurring once. The same data also contributed to another study, on yellow fever vaccine responses in identical twins.

The sequencing sample was made of PBMCs. The receptors stem from a woman aged 18-29 years in good health.

This clonotype was picked up a small number of times. The rearrangement uses TRBV19 and TRBJ2-5; D is unclear. The CDR3 totals 16 residues. Germline V CDR1 and CDR2: LNHDA, SQIVND (reference sequence). Trimming pared 1 base from V and 1 base from J, leaving 13 bases between. DNA for the CDR3: TGTGCCAGTAGTATAGGACGGAATAGAGTCCAAGAGACCCAGTACTTC. Encoded protein: CASSIGRNRVQETQYF.

Comments on this clonotype: This sequence may be a read error, since a much larger clone differs from it by one base. This sequence joins TRBV12-3 or TRBV12-4 and TRBJ2-1; the match to TRBD2 covers 7 bases. This CDR3 has 17 amino acids. CDR3 region: CAISLARDSGSRNEQFF. CDR3 nucleotides: TGTGCCATCAGTTTAGCGCGGGATAGCGGGTCTCGGAATGAGCAGTTCTTC.

This sequence joins TRBV20-1 and TRBJ2-6, with D perhaps TRBD1 (6 bases). With 5 bases removed from V and 1 base from J, the gap between germline ends came to 21 bases. Germline loops: CDR1 DFQATT, CDR2 SNEGSKA (reference sequence). This CDR3 spans 18 amino acids. In DNA form, the CDR3 reads TGCAGTGCTGGCATTGCCACAGGGAAGGTTTCTGGGGCCAACGTCCTGACTTTC. It encodes CSAGIATGKVSGANVLTF.

The chain joins TRBV18 to TRBJ2-5; 7 bases match TRBD1. Looked up from germline, CDR1 is KGHSH and CDR2 is LQKENI. With V trimmed by 5 bases and J by 2 bases, 8 bases remained unmatched. CDR3 length: 15 amino acids. The DNA of the CDR3 is TGTGCCAGCTCAGCCAGTTGGACAGGTCAAGAGACCCAGTACTTC. Protein sequence: CASSASWTGQETQYF.

This clonotype was seen only a few times. The V call is TRBV4-1, the J call TRBJ2-3; possibly TRBD1 or TRBD2 for D (5 bases each). V was trimmed by 3 bases and J by 1 base, leaving 14 bases between them. This CDR3 is 16 amino acids long. Germline V lookup: CDR1 MGHRA, CDR2 YSYEKL. Here the CDR3 reads CASSQGRAFRTDTQYF. The CDR3, as DNA: TGCGCCAGCAGCCAGGGACGGGCCTTCCGCACAGATACGCAGTATTTT.

The sample holds a few counts of this clonotype. The J gene is TRBJ2-7, the V gene TRBV20-1; TRBD1 or TRBD2 may be the D gene (5 bases each). Germline assignment: CDR1 DFQATT and CDR2 SNEGSKA (reference sequence). This CDR3 region has 14 residues. Trimming left V 4 bases short and J 4 bases short, with 17 bases between. As DNA, the CDR3 is TGCAGTGCTAATGTGAGGGGATGGTCGTACGAGCAGTACGTC. Encoded protein: CSANVRGWSYEQYV.

In its sample, this clonotype was seen a few times. This chain connects TRBV3-1 to TRBJ2-3; 9 bases fit TRBD1. J lost 6 bases, V lost 4 bases, and 5 bases had no gene match. Germline CDR1 and CDR2: LGHDT and YNNKEL (reference sequence). The CDR3 sequence is 14 residues long. CDR3 sequence reads: CASSLQGALDTQYF. For the CDR3, the DNA is TGTGCCAGCAGCCTACAGGGGGCGTTGGATACGCAGTATTTT.

This clonotype was detected a few times. The chain links TRBV7-8 to TRBJ2-1; D not certain. CDR1 and CDR2 from the germline V gene are SGHVS and FQNEAQ. Between the trimmed V and J ends, which lost 0 bases and 7 bases, there was a span of 10 bases. The CDR3 extends over 14 amino acids. CDR3 residues: CASSLAGSINEQFF. In DNA form, the CDR3 reads TGTGCCAGCAGCTTAGCGGGGTCCATTAATGAGCAGTTCTTC.

At least ten counts were recorded for this clonotype. V usage is TRBV10-3 and J usage is TRBJ1-1, with D hard to call. The CDR3 runs 14 residues. Trimming stripped 2 bases from V and 2 bases from J, with 9 bases between. Germline CDR1 and CDR2: ENHRY and SYGVKD. DNA of the CDR3: TGTGCCATCAGTGAGAGGGCAGATAACACTGAAGCTTTCTTT. Protein: CAISERADNTEAFF.

This clonotype was observed a handful of times. This chain joins TRBV11-2 and TRBJ1-1, with D unresolved. Per germline, CDR1 SGHAT and CDR2 FQNNGV. V lost 5 bases and J lost 4, with 17 bases in between. The length of the CDR3 is 15 residues. CDR3 residues: CASSPNFRVSTEAFF. In nucleotides, the CDR3 is TGTGCCAGCAGCCCAAATTTTCGGGTTTCCACTGAAGCTTTCTTT.

There are many counts of this clonotype. This chain connects TRBV6-1 to TRBJ1-5; possibly TRBD1 for D (5 bases). CDR1 is MNHNS, CDR2 SASEGT, per germline. CDR3 length: 17 amino acids. Trimming shortened V by 2 bases and J by 3 bases, and 17 bases separated the two germline ends. The CDR3 sequence is CASSELAGSPFNQPQHF. CDR3 nucleotide sequence: TGTGCCAGCAGTGAATTGGCAGGGTCCCCTTTCAATCAGCCCCAGCATTTT.

This clonotype occurred a few times. CDR3 sequence reads: CASSHSLKLPDEQYF. In DNA form, the CDR3 reads TGTGCCAGCAGCCATTCTCTAAAACTCCCAGACGAGCAGTACTTC. The chain carries TRBV11-2 and TRBJ2-7; no firm D call. Germline V CDR1 and CDR2: SGHAT, FQNNGV. The ends were cut back, 5 bases at V and 5 bases at J, with 19 bases in the middle. This CDR3 comprises 15 residues.

The rearrangement links TRBV4-1 to TRBJ1-5; a weak D match, TRBD1 (6 bases). Germline assignment: CDR1 MGHRA and CDR2 YSYEKL. V was trimmed by 1 base and J by 0 bases, leaving 10 bases between them. The CDR3 sequence is 16 residues long. CDR3 in DNA: TGCGCCAGCAGCCAAGCGAAACAGGGTAGCAATCAGCCCCAGCATTTT. It is translated as CASSQAKQGSNQPQHF.

This clonotype was counted a few times. The V call is TRBV7-9, the J call TRBJ2-1; no firm D call. The CDR3 is 16 residues long. The germline gives CDR1 SEHNR, CDR2 FQNEAQ (reference sequence). The V gene lost 2 bases and the J gene lost 0 bases, with 11 bases spanning the gap. CDR3 DNA: TGTGCCAGCAGCTTATACGGTTCTAGCTCCTACAATGAGCAGTTCTTC. It yields the protein CASSLYGSSSYNEQFF.

This clonotype was recorded a few times. The rearrangement joins TRBV24-1 to TRBJ2-2, with TRBD1 identical over 7 bases. Germline V lookup: CDR1 KGHDR, CDR2 SFDVKD. V lost 3 bases, J lost 1 base, and 4 bases stayed unmatched. The CDR3 length is 16 residues. The CDR3: CATSDTTGLNTGELFF. Written as DNA, the CDR3 is TGTGCCACCAGTGATACGACAGGGTTGAACACCGGGGAGCTGTTTTTT.

This clonotype was seen at least ten times. This rearrangement joins TRBV4-2 to TRBJ2-7, with a weak D call TRBD1 (6 bases). The CDR3 consists of 15 residues. V was cut by 4 bases and J by 4 bases, with 17 bases left in between. Germline V gene lookup returns CDR1 LGHNA and CDR2 YNFKEQ. CDR3 amino acids: CASSPSYGTPYEQYF. The CDR3 DNA is TGTGCCAGCAGCCCAAGTTACGGGACACCTTACGAGCAGTACTTC.

This clonotype has only a few counts. The DNA for the CDR3 is TGTGCCAGTAGTACCCTACAGGGGCTCTATGGCTACACCTTC. Protein: CASSTLQGLYGYTF. This chain links TRBV19 with TRBJ1-2, with 7 bases that match TRBD1. Germline trimming cut 4 bases from V and 4 bases from J; bases unmatched to any gene: 6. The CDR3 covers 14 residues. Per germline, CDR1 LNHDA and CDR2 SQIVND (reference sequence).

This sequence joins TRBV20-1 and TRBJ2-5, with 12 bases lining up with TRBD2. The V and J ends lost 3 bases and 2 bases, in that order; junction bases with no gene match: 4. This CDR3 has 15 residues. Germline V CDR1 and CDR2: DFQATT, SNEGSKA (reference sequence). CDR3 sequence (DNA): TGCAGTGCTAGTACACTAGCGGGGGGACAAGAGACCCAGTACTTC. It is translated as CSASTLAGGQETQYF.

This clonotype was recorded many times. The genes are TRBV7-9 and TRBJ1-1; TRBD1 aligns across 7 bases. The length of the CDR3 is 13 residues. Germline CDR1 SEHNR, CDR2 FQNEAQ (reference sequence). The trim removed 6 bases at V and 10 bases at J, leaving 11 bases unmatched. CDR3 DNA: TGTGCCAGCAGTCGGGACAGCGTGGATGTAGCTTTCTTT. As protein: CASSRDSVDVAFF.

The chain joins TRBV7-9 to TRBJ2-7; tentatively, D is TRBD2 (6 bases). CDR1 is SEHNR, CDR2 FQNEAQ, per germline (reference sequence). V lost 1 base, J lost 5 bases, and 18 bases lay in between. The CDR3 has 16 amino acids. In DNA, the CDR3 is TGTGCCAGCAGCTTAGGGGTGGGCGGGATGGAAAACGAGCAGTACGTC. This translates into CASSLGVGGMENEQYV.

V usage is TRBV20-1 and J usage is TRBJ2-3; 10 bases align to TRBD2. CDR1 and CDR2 (germline): DFQATT, SNEGSKA (reference sequence). The trim removed 2 bases at V and 5 bases at J, leaving 13 bases unmatched. The CDR3 runs to 17 residues. Here the CDR3 reads CSARKGTSVFGIDTQYF. In DNA form, the CDR3 reads TGCAGTGCTAGAAAGGGGACTAGCGTATTTGGTATAGATACGCAGTATTTT.

The sample holds many counts of this clonotype. This sequence joins TRBV28 and TRBJ2-1, with 11 bases fitting TRBD2. Trimming cost V 3 bases and J 7 bases; bases outside gene matches: 5. Germline-derived CDR1 and CDR2 are MDHEN and SYDVKM. The CDR3 extends over 15 amino acids. The CDR3 nucleotides are TGTGCCAGCAGTTTGTCACTAGCGGGAGTTAATGAGCAGTTCTTC. The encoded protein is CASSLSLAGVNEQFF. Looking up the rest from reference TRBV28 and TRBJ2-1 gives the full variable domain: DVKVTQSSRYLVKRTGEKVFLECVQDMDHENMFWYRQDPGLGLRLIYFSYDVKMKEKGDIPEGYSVSREKKERFSLILESASTNQTSMYLCASSLSLAGVNEQFFGPGTRLTVL.

This sequence joins TRBV5-1 and TRBJ2-3; unclear D gene. The CDR3 sequence is 15 residues long. Per germline, CDR1 SGHRS and CDR2 YFSETQ. The V and J ends lost 0 bases and 0 bases respectively, with 8 bases between them. In DNA form, the CDR3 reads TGCGCCAGCAGCTTGGTGACACAAAGCACAGATACGCAGTATTTT. Protein: CASSLVTQSTDTQYF.

This clonotype was observed at least ten times. V and J are TRBV10-3 and TRBJ2-1; TRBD2 agrees at 8 bases. Germline CDR1 reads ENHRY; CDR2 reads SYGVKD. The CDR3 spans 14 residues. After removal of 6 bases from V and 2 bases from J, the junction contained 3 bases not matched to a gene. Written as DNA, the CDR3 is TGTGCCATCAGCGGGAGGGGCACCTACAATGAGCAGTTCTTC. Translating it yields CAISGRGTYNEQFF.

The V and J genes are TRBV15 and TRBJ2-1; 9 nucleotides line up with TRBD1. This CDR3 contains 13 residues. The germline CDR1 and CDR2 sequences are LNHNV and YYDKDF (reference sequence). Trimming took 0 bases from V and 14 from J; bases not matched to a gene: 5. The CDR3 loop is CATSRDLGQGEFF. In DNA form, the CDR3 reads TGTGCCACCAGCAGAGATTTGGGACAGGGAGAGTTCTTC.

The chain combines TRBV2 with TRBJ2-3; D is ambiguous. The ends were cut back, 8 bases at V and 0 bases at J, with 18 bases in the middle. There are 16 residues in the CDR3. Germline CDR1 reads SNHLY; CDR2 reads FYNNEI. CDR3 region: CASDFPLESSTDTQYF. Here the CDR3 DNA reads TGTGCCAGCGATTTCCCACTCGAATCTAGCACAGATACGCAGTATTTT.

The gene calls are TRBV24-1 and TRBJ2-3; D is unclear. Trimming took 2 bases from V and 2 from J, leaving 4 bases between them. Germline V lookup: CDR1 KGHDR, CDR2 SFDVKD. The CDR3 has 13 residues. The CDR3 DNA sequence: TGTGCCACCAGTGATTCGGTCACAGATACGCAGTATTTT. Translation: CATSDSVTDTQYF.

The CDR3 nucleotides are TGCGCCAGCAGCCAGACCACAGGGGGCGGACGAAATGAGCAGTTCTTC. Protein sequence: CASSQTTGGGRNEQFF. This rearrangement joins TRBV4-1 to TRBJ2-1, with 9 positions matching TRBD1. CDR3 length equals 16 residues. The J segment lost 7 bases and the V segment lost 3 bases, leaving 10 bases of the junction unmatched. Germline V CDR1 and CDR2: MGHRA, YSYEKL.

The table lists this clonotype with many counts. The chain joins TRBV29-1 to TRBJ2-3; unclear D gene. Germline values: CDR1 SQVTM, CDR2 ANQGSEA. The CDR3 spans 15 residues. The V gene lost 4 bases and the J gene lost 0 bases, with 14 bases spanning the gap. In DNA, the CDR3 is TGCAGCGTTGGATTTGGTTTCGGGAGCACAGATACGCAGTATTTT. This translates into CSVGFGFGSTDTQYF.

This clonotype occurred many times. The chain employs TRBV6-1 and TRBJ1-1, with D possibly TRBD1 on 5 matching bases. The CDR3 is made up of 15 amino acids. CDR1 is MNHNS and CDR2 is SASEGT in the germline V gene. Trimming removed 4 bases at V and 1 base at J, with 13 bases between. The CDR3 spells CASSGSGTQNTEAFF. The CDR3 nucleotides read TGTGCCAGCAGTGGATCCGGGACTCAGAACACTGAAGCTTTCTTT.